Presented here are 30 T cell receptor beta chains from one specimen sequenced in a study of blood T cell repertoires in COVID-19. The table came from immunoSEQ multiplex PCR; TCRdb's copy has only in-frame clones and leaves some out. The data hold approximately 430,000 clones, with 86% observed a single time. Sequenced: peripheral blood. The receptors derive from a woman in her thirties with active or convalescent COVID-19.

The CDR3 loop is CASSPRVAGPRGGETQYF. The CDR3 DNA reads TGTGCCAGCTCACCACGGGTCGCCGGGCCAAGGGGCGGTGAGACCCAGTACTTC. This sequence joins TRBV18 and TRBJ2-5; tentatively, D is TRBD1 (5 bases). The V gene lost 1 base and the J gene lost 5 bases, with 23 bases spanning the gap. CDR1 and CDR2 from the germline V gene are KGHSH and LQKENI. The CDR3 length is 18 residues. The variable domain in full, completed from reference TRBV18 and TRBJ2-5, reads NAGVMQNPRHLVRRRGQEARLRCSPMKGHSHVYWYRQLPEEGLKFMVYLQKENIIDESGMPKERFSAEFPKEGPSILRIQQVVRGDSAAYFCASSPRVAGPRGGETQYFGPGTRLLVL.

This clone occurred once. The J gene is TRBJ2-1, the V gene TRBV6-1; 11 bases match TRBD2. Trimming removed 7 bases from V and 4 bases from J; junction bases left unmatched: 9. This CDR3 spans 16 amino acids. CDR1 is MNHNS and CDR2 is SASEGT in the germline V gene. The CDR3 sequence: CASTDPGLAVYNEQFF. The CDR3 region has the DNA TGTGCCAGCACTGACCCGGGACTAGCGGTTTACAATGAGCAGTTCTTC.

The rearrangement uses TRBV27 and TRBJ2-7; 9 nucleotides agree with TRBD1. J gave up 4 bases and V 6 bases, and 13 bases lay outside the gene matches. This CDR3 region has 16 residues. Looked up from germline, CDR1 is MNHEY and CDR2 is SMNVEV (reference sequence). CDR3 coding DNA: TGTGCCAGCAGAAATCCGGGGACAGGGATGACTTACGAGCAGTACTTC. Amino acid sequence: CASRNPGTGMTYEQYF.

The chain joins TRBV7-2 to TRBJ1-5; 9 positions agree with TRBD1. Germline V gene data show CDR1 as SGHTA and CDR2 as FQGNSA. V shed 5 bases and J 15 bases; nucleotides not matched to a gene: 14. CDR3 length equals 14 residues. The CDR3 nucleotides read TGTGCCAGCAGCACCTTGACCCCGGGACAGGGAGCGCATTTT. It encodes CASSTLTPGQGAHF.

The genes are TRBV5-1 and TRBJ2-2; the D gene is possibly TRBD2 (5 bases). The CDR3 sequence is 14 residues long. The germline gives CDR1 SGHRS, CDR2 YFSETQ. V lost 5 bases and J 1 base, leaving 9 bases between the germline ends. CDR3 amino acids: CASSSGENTGELFF. The CDR3 bases are TGCGCCAGCAGTTCCGGGGAGAACACCGGGGAGCTGTTTTTT.

Turning to this clone: The sample contains more than one DNA sequence encoding this CDR3. This chain uses TRBV19 with TRBJ1-4; D is perhaps TRBD1 (5 bases). CDR1 and CDR2 (germline): LNHDA, SQIVND (reference sequence). Between the trimmed V and J ends, which lost 6 bases and 3 bases, there was a span of 8 bases. This CDR3 contains 13 residues. CDR3 nucleotides: TGTGCCAGTAGGGGGGAGGCTAATGAAAAACTGTTTTTT. It yields the protein CASRGEANEKLFF.

This clone has only one observation. The V gene is TRBV2, the J gene TRBJ2-1, with D possibly matching TRBD1 (6 bases). Germline CDR1 reads SNHLY; CDR2 reads FYNNEI. CDR3 size: 15 residues. Trimming left V 8 bases short and J 7 bases short, with 21 bases between. The DNA for the CDR3 is TGTGCCAGCCTCGAGGTTGTCGGACAGAAGAATGAGCAGTTCTTC. Translating gives CASLEVVGQKNEQFF. Full variable domain (outside the CDR3, taken from reference TRBV2 and TRBJ2-1): EPEVTQTPSHQVTQMGQEVILRCVPISNHLYFYWYRQILGQKVEFLVSFYNNEISEKSEIFDDQFSVERPDGSNFTLKIRSTKLEDSAMYFCASLEVVGQKNEQFFGPGTRLTVL.

The CDR3 nucleotides are TGTGCCAGCAGTGTCGTAGCGGGCACTTACCAAGAGACCCAGTACTTC. Translation: CASSVVAGTYQETQYF. This chain connects TRBV6-1 to TRBJ2-5, with 7 bases identical to TRBD2. Germline CDR1 reads MNHNS; CDR2 reads SASEGT. V was clipped by 4 bases and J by 0 bases; unmatched bases: 8. The CDR3 is 16 amino acids.

V is TRBV11-3 and J is TRBJ2-2; TRBD2 aligns across 10 bases. V lost 6 bases and J lost 3; bases outside the gene matches: 13. This CDR3 region has 18 residues. From germline, CDR1 is SGHNT and CDR2 YENEEA. In nucleotides, the CDR3 is TGTGCCAGCAGTGCTATAGCGGGGGGTACAGGGGACACCGGGGAGCTGTTTTTT. As protein: CASSAIAGGTGDTGELFF. Combining the CDR3 with reference TRBV11-3 and TRBJ2-2 gives the whole variable domain EAGVVQSPRYKIIEKKQPVAFWCNPISGHNTLYWYLQNLGQGPELLIRYENEEAVDDSQLPKDRFSAERLKGVDSTLKIQPAELGDSAVYLCASSAIAGGTGDTGELFFGEGSRLTVL.

This chain joins TRBV2 and TRBJ1-4, with D perhaps TRBD1 (6 bases). In germline, CDR1 is SNHLY, CDR2 FYNNEI. The CDR3 loop spans 14 amino acids. V was cut by 6 bases and J by 5 bases, with 13 bases left in between. Here the CDR3 reads CASRADSVNEKLFF. CDR3 nucleotide sequence: TGTGCCAGCAGGGCGGACAGTGTAAATGAAAAACTGTTTTTT.

This clone was seen just once. The J gene is TRBJ2-3, the V gene TRBV5-1; 7 bases match TRBD2. Germline V gives CDR1 SGHRS, CDR2 YFSETQ. CDR3 length: 15 residues. V trimming: 0 bases; J trimming: 6 bases; junction bases outside the gene matches: 7. CDR3 coding DNA: TGCGCCAGCAGCTTGGTTGGCGGGAGTGGGGATACGCAGTATTTT. This encodes CASSLVGGSGDTQYF. Drawing the rest from reference TRBV5-1 and TRBJ2-3, the complete variable domain is KAGVTQTPRYLIKTRGQQVTLSCSPISGHRSVSWYQQTPGQGLQFLFEYFSETQRNKGNFPGRFSGRQFSNSRSEMNVSTLELGDSALYLCASSLVGGSGDTQYFGPGTRLTVL.

The chain employs TRBV5-1 and TRBJ2-2; D unresolved. Per germline, CDR1 SGHRS and CDR2 YFSETQ. This CDR3 region has 13 residues. The V gene lost 7 bases and the J gene lost 4 bases, with 11 bases spanning the gap. CDR3 region: CASYLLATGELFF. In DNA form, the CDR3 reads TGCGCCAGCTATTTGTTGGCCACCGGGGAGCTGTTTTTT.

The chain joins TRBV18 to TRBJ1-2; tentative D call: TRBD1 (6 bases). The CDR3 runs to 12 residues. Trimming left V 3 bases short and J 5 bases short, with 7 bases between. Germline V gives CDR1 KGHSH, CDR2 LQKENI. The CDR3 nucleotides are TGTGCCAGCTCACCTCAGGGGTATGGCTACACCTTC. It codes for CASSPQGYGYTF.

This clone was counted only a few times. The V gene is TRBV7-9, the J gene TRBJ1-1, with TRBD1 identical over 7 bases. This CDR3 is built from 15 residues. V lost 2 bases to trimming and J lost 3 bases; unmatched junction nucleotides: 6. The germline CDR1 and CDR2 sequences are SEHNR and FQNEAQ (reference sequence). CDR3 DNA: TGTGCCAGCAGCTTAAGCAGGGGGGAAGACACTGAAGCTTTCTTT. Translation: CASSLSRGEDTEAFF.

This chain uses TRBV28 with TRBJ1-2; the D gene is possibly TRBD1 (5 bases). CDR3 length: 15 amino acids. V was pared by 1 base and J by 4 bases, with 13 bases between. Looked up from germline, CDR1 is MDHEN and CDR2 is SYDVKM. The CDR3 DNA reads TGTGCCAGCAGTTTATCGCCCGGGGGAAGCTATGGCTACACCTTC. Translating it yields CASSLSPGGSYGYTF.

The rearrangement joins TRBV7-9 to TRBJ1-2; weak D call: TRBD1 (6 bases). The V gene's germline CDR1 is SEHNR and CDR2 FQNEAQ (reference sequence). V lost 1 base, J lost 4 bases, and 13 bases lay in between. This CDR3 has 15 residues. CDR3 in amino acids: CASSLGQGPIYGYTF. CDR3 nucleotide sequence: TGTGCCAGCAGCTTAGGCCAGGGGCCTATCTATGGCTACACCTTC. The full variable domain, rest sourced from reference TRBV7-9 and TRBJ1-2, is DTGVSQNPRHKITKRGQNVTFRCDPISEHNRLYWYRQTLGQGPEFLTYFQNEAQLEKSRLLSDRFSAERPKGSFSTLEIQRTEQGDSAMYLCASSLGQGPIYGYTFGSGTRLTVV.

This chain connects TRBV6-5 to TRBJ2-7, with a tentative D call TRBD1 (6 bases). Trimming took off 6 bases at V and 10 bases at J, with 13 bases between the two ends. CDR1 and CDR2 (germline): MNHEY, SVGAGI. The CDR3 consists of 11 residues. Here the CDR3 reads CASSDSGTQYF. As DNA, the CDR3 is TGTGCCAGCAGCGACAGTGGGACACAGTACTTC.

V gene TRBV30 combines with J gene TRBJ2-5; 7 bases align to TRBD2. The CDR3 spans 14 residues. With V trimmed by 2 bases and J by 4 bases, 7 bases remained unmatched. Germline assignment: CDR1 GTSNPN and CDR2 SVGIG (reference sequence). The CDR3 loop is CAWSFVGGIETQYF. CDR3 nucleotides: TGTGCCTGGAGTTTTGTGGGAGGGATAGAGACCCAGTACTTC.

The V call is TRBV6-6, the J call TRBJ2-2, with 7 nucleotides matching TRBD1. J was trimmed by 5 bases and V by 4 bases; bases with no gene match: 10. Germline V CDR1 and CDR2: MNHNY, SVGAGI (reference sequence). This CDR3 comprises 16 residues. The CDR3 reads CASSSPDRLGTGELFF. The CDR3 DNA sequence: TGTGCCAGCAGTTCCCCGGACAGGCTTGGGACCGGGGAGCTGTTTTTT.

This clone was detected a few times. The chain couples TRBV11-2 to TRBJ1-6; 8 bases fit TRBD1. Trimming at V came to 0 bases and at J to 6 bases, leaving 10 bases not matched to a gene. Germline V lookup: CDR1 SGHAT, CDR2 FQNNGV. CDR3 length: 18 residues. CDR3 DNA: TGTGCCAGCAGCTTAGATTTTGGCAGGGGGCAGAGTAATTCACCCCTCCACTTT. Translated: CASSLDFGRGQSNSPLHF.

The chain links TRBV5-1 to TRBJ2-3; TRBD2 agrees at 11 bases. The ends lost 3 bases at V and 0 bases at J; junction bases unmatched: 3. The CDR3 is made up of 16 amino acids. Germline CDR1 is SGHRS and CDR2 is YFSETQ. The CDR3 region is CASSYTSGGSTDTQYF. The CDR3 nucleotides read TGCGCCAGCAGCTATACTAGCGGGGGAAGCACAGATACGCAGTATTTT.

V and J are TRBV19 and TRBJ2-7; TRBD1 aligns across 7 bases. CDR3 length: 14 amino acids. CDR1 and CDR2 (germline): LNHDA, SQIVND (reference sequence). V lost 7 bases to trimming and J lost 2 bases; unmatched junction nucleotides: 8. DNA for the CDR3: TGTGCCAGTAAAGGAGGACAGGCCCCCTACGAGCAGTACTTC. Amino acid sequence: CASKGGQAPYEQYF.

This rearrangement joins TRBV27 to TRBJ2-2, with 8 bases matching TRBD2. CDR3 length: 14 residues. Germline V gives CDR1 MNHEY, CDR2 SMNVEV (reference sequence). With V trimmed by 3 bases and J by 7 bases, 4 bases remained unmatched. CDR3 region: CASSFGGGGGELFF. The DNA of the CDR3 is TGTGCCAGCAGTTTCGGGGGGGGAGGCGGGGAGCTGTTTTTT.

This chain connects TRBV29-1 to TRBJ2-7; D unclear. The germline V and J ends were trimmed by 6 bases and 7 bases, with 10 bases remaining between them. CDR1 SQVTM and CDR2 ANQGSEA come from the germline V gene. This CDR3 is built from 10 residues. In DNA, the CDR3 is TGCAGCGTCCGACTCGCGGAGCAGTACTTC. It codes for CSVRLAEQYF.

This chain uses TRBV5-4 with TRBJ2-7; D remains ambiguous. CDR1 is SGHNT, CDR2 YYREEE, per germline (reference sequence). Trimming cost V 1 base and J 2 bases, with 10 bases left between them. The CDR3 is 14 residues long. The CDR3 sequence: CASSLSYSPYEQYF. The CDR3 coding sequence is TGTGCCAGCAGCTTGTCGTACAGCCCCTACGAGCAGTACTTC.

The V call is TRBV19, the J call TRBJ1-2; 7 nucleotides line up with TRBD1. The CDR3 covers 14 residues. CDR1 LNHDA and CDR2 SQIVND come from the germline V gene (reference sequence). V lost 3 bases, J lost 5 bases, and 6 bases stayed unmatched. The CDR3: CASSILGTDYGYTF. CDR3 coding DNA: TGTGCCAGTAGTATCCTCGGGACAGATTATGGCTACACCTTC. The whole variable domain, remainder taken from reference TRBV19 and TRBJ1-2, is DGGITQSPKYLFRKEGQNVTLSCEQNLNHDAMYWYRQDPGQGLRLIYYSQIVNDFQKGDIAEGYSVSREKKESFPLTVTSAQKNPTAFYLCASSILGTDYGYTFGSGTRLTVV.

The sample holds a few counts of this clone. The chain combines TRBV19 with TRBJ1-2; 10 bases match TRBD1. The V and J ends lost 4 bases and 4 bases, in that order; junction bases with no gene match: 6. The CDR3 is made up of 15 amino acids. Germline values: CDR1 LNHDA, CDR2 SQIVND (reference sequence). The CDR3 spells CASSRDRGLSYGYTF. Here the CDR3 DNA reads TGTGCCAGTAGTAGAGACAGGGGGCTCTCCTATGGCTACACCTTC.

CDR3 amino acids: CASSFDTVTGELFF. The CDR3 bases are TGTGCCAGCAGCTTTGACACTGTGACCGGGGAGCTGTTTTTT. V gene TRBV7-9 combines with J gene TRBJ2-2, with unresolved D. This CDR3 contains 14 residues. Trimming pared 3 bases from V and 5 bases from J, leaving 10 bases between. Germline lookup yields CDR1 SEHNR and CDR2 FQNEAQ (reference sequence).

The V call is TRBV25-1, the J call TRBJ1-1; TRBD1 might be the D (5 bases). Germline values: CDR1 MGHDK, CDR2 SYGVNS. With 6 bases removed from V and 1 base from J, the gap between germline ends came to 6 bases. The CDR3 runs 12 residues. The CDR3, as DNA: TGTGCCAGCAGAACAGGGAACACTGAAGCTTTCTTT. Its translation: CASRTGNTEAFF.

The chain recombines TRBV4-2 with TRBJ1-2; the match to TRBD1 covers 8 bases. Trimming removed 0 bases from V and 1 base from J; junction bases left unmatched: 7. Germline V lookup: CDR1 LGHNA, CDR2 YNFKEQ. The CDR3 is 17 amino acids. The DNA for the CDR3 is TGTGCCAGCAGCCAAGAGGGACAGGCGCCCGTTAACTATGGCTACACCTTC. Translation gives CASSQEGQAPVNYGYTF.